This T cell receptor (beta chain) was found in a study of beta chain features in type 1 diabetes. The authors reverse transcribed all of the isolated RNA, so sequencing captured expressed TCRB transcripts. TCRdb keeps only in-frame clones here, not all; method: immunoSEQ multiplex PCR. This sample has 300,000 to 350,000 clones, with 8% found just once. Each of the CD4+ naive, central memory, regulatory and stem cell-like memory populations was sorted via CD45RO/CCR7/CD25/CD127/CD95/CD27. The V gene's germline CDR1 is SGHVS and CDR2 FQNEAQ. This CDR3 has 13 residues. Between the trimmed V and J ends, which lost 5 bases and 6 bases, there was a span of 12 bases.

The TCR originated in a woman between 18 and 30 years old in good health. Sequenced: central memory CD4+ T cells from blood. The V and J genes are TRBV7-8 and TRBJ2-3; unclear D gene. CDR3 region: CASSLSVEDTQYF. The CDR3 region has the DNA TGTGCCAGCAGCCTTTCGGTGGAGGATACGCAGTATTTT.